These 11 T cell receptor beta chains were sequenced from one sample in a study of identical twins. TCRdb recomputed calls from the 5' RACE reads with MiXCR, one row per CDR3 protein. The sample comprises about 200,000 distinct CDR3 sequences, about 11% of which are singletons, and about 9.1% rests with the top ten. The sequenced sample was memory T cells sorted from blood. Source of these receptors: a man between 45 and 60 years old in good health.

This clonotype occurred many times. J is TRBJ1-1 and V is TRBV20-1; 9 bases match TRBD1. From germline, CDR1 is DFQATT and CDR2 SNEGSKA (reference sequence). The CDR3 runs to 16 residues. J gave up 3 bases and V 5 bases, and 13 bases lay outside the gene matches. The CDR3 protein is CSAPPDRGGVDTEAFF. Here the CDR3 DNA reads TGCAGTGCTCCTCCGGACAGGGGAGGTGTGGACACTGAAGCTTTCTTT.

This clonotype was found a few times. The chain uses TRBV7-8 and TRBJ2-7; 10 bases are shared with TRBD2. The J segment lost 7 bases and the V segment lost 6 bases, leaving 9 bases of the junction unmatched. The CDR3 covers 14 residues. CDR1 SGHVS and CDR2 FQNEAQ come from the germline V gene. In DNA, the CDR3 is TGTGCCAGCAGAGGGCAGCGGGGGGGCGGGGAGCAGTACTTC. Protein product: CASRGQRGGGEQYF.

This clonotype was seen more than once but under ten times. This rearrangement joins TRBV20-1 to TRBJ2-3; D assignment may be TRBD1 or TRBD2 (5 bases each). V was shortened by 7 bases and J by 0 bases, with 14 bases between the two germline ends. This CDR3 contains 14 residues. CDR1 and CDR2 (germline): DFQATT, SNEGSKA (reference sequence). In DNA form, the CDR3 reads TGCAGTGGACGGGACGGCCCTAGCACAGATACGCAGTATTTT. Translating gives CSGRDGPSTDTQYF.

This clonotype has only a few counts. This chain connects TRBV19 to TRBJ2-1; 8 nucleotides match TRBD2. This CDR3 is built from 12 residues. The germline V gene encodes CDR1 LNHDA and CDR2 SQIVND (reference sequence). The trim removed 4 bases at V and 10 bases at J, leaving 3 bases unmatched. In DNA, the CDR3 is TGTGCCAGTAGTAAACTAGCGGCCGAGCAGTTCTTC. Translation: CASSKLAAEQFF.

This clonotype was seen at least ten times. The chain joins TRBV7-9 to TRBJ1-4, with D perhaps matching TRBD1 (6 bases). The ends were cut back, 5 bases at V and 5 bases at J, with 12 bases in the middle. Germline loops: CDR1 SEHNR, CDR2 FQNEAQ (reference sequence). The CDR3 loop spans 14 amino acids. The CDR3 DNA follows: TGTGCCAGCAGCCGGGACACACAAAATGAAAAACTGTTTTTT. Translating it yields CASSRDTQNEKLFF.

In this sample, this clonotype turned up once. The chain joins TRBV16 to TRBJ1-4, with 8 bases aligning to TRBD1. V lost 4 bases to trimming and J lost 8 bases; unmatched junction nucleotides: 15. The CDR3 contains 17 residues. The germline V gene has CDR1 KGHSY and CDR2 FQNENV. CDR3: CASSPPGQAFWQEKLFF. Here the CDR3 DNA reads TGTGCCAGCAGCCCCCCGGGACAGGCGTTTTGGCAGGAAAAACTGTTTTTT.

This clonotype was picked up many times. The chain links TRBV7-2 to TRBJ2-3; D gene uncertain. Germline lookup yields CDR1 SGHTA and CDR2 FQGNSA. With 1 base removed from V and 5 bases from J, the gap between germline ends came to 7 bases. The CDR3 is made up of 13 amino acids. The chain's CDR3 is CASSLERIDTQYF. CDR3 in DNA: TGTGCCAGCAGCTTAGAGCGTATAGATACGCAGTATTTT.

Many counts were recorded for this clonotype. The chain couples TRBV12-3 or TRBV12-4 to TRBJ2-1; D not certain. This CDR3 has 16 amino acids. The V gene lost 4 bases and the J gene lost 4 bases, with 17 bases spanning the gap. The CDR3 here is CASSYRKAFRYNEQFF. The CDR3 bases are TGTGCCAGCAGTTACCGAAAGGCCTTCCGGTACAATGAGCAGTTCTTC.

The CDR3 sequence: CASRRAGSYEQYF. Here the CDR3 DNA reads TGTGCCAGTCGTAGGGCAGGATCCTACGAGCAGTACTTC. The chain couples TRBV14 to TRBJ2-7; D remains ambiguous. The germline V and J ends were trimmed by 9 bases and 1 base, with 13 bases remaining between them. Germline V gene sequence: CDR1 SGHDN, CDR2 FVKESK. The CDR3 spans 13 residues. Filled out from reference TRBV14 and TRBJ2-7, the complete variable domain reads EAGVTQFPSHSVIEKGQTVTLRCDPISGHDNLYWYRRVMGKEIKFLLHFVKESKQDESGMPNNRFLAERTGGTYSTLKVQPAELEDSGVYFCASRRAGSYEQYFGPGTRLTVT.

A few counts support this clonotype. The rearrangement uses TRBV12-3 or TRBV12-4 and TRBJ2-3, with D perhaps matching TRBD2 (6 bases). V dropped 3 bases and J dropped 3 bases, with 13 bases sitting between them. CDR3 size: 15 residues. The CDR3 DNA reads TGTGCCAGCAGTTTTTGGGGGGTGGGTACAGATACGCAGTATTTT. This gives the protein CASSFWGVGTDTQYF.

The V call is TRBV7-9, the J call TRBJ1-6; D unresolved. Trimming took 5 bases from V and 13 from J, leaving 18 bases between them. Per germline, CDR1 SEHNR and CDR2 FQNEAQ (reference sequence). The CDR3 is made up of 14 amino acids. The CDR3 DNA reads as TGTGCCAGCAGCCTGGACCGAGGAAACTTTCCCCTCCACTTT. Translating gives CASSLDRGNFPLHF. Filled out from reference TRBV7-9 and TRBJ1-6, the complete variable domain reads DTGVSQNPRHKITKRGQNVTFRCDPISEHNRLYWYRQTLGQGPEFLTYFQNEAQLEKSRLLSDRFSAERPKGSFSTLEIQRTEQGDSAMYLCASSLDRGNFPLHFGNGTRLTVT.